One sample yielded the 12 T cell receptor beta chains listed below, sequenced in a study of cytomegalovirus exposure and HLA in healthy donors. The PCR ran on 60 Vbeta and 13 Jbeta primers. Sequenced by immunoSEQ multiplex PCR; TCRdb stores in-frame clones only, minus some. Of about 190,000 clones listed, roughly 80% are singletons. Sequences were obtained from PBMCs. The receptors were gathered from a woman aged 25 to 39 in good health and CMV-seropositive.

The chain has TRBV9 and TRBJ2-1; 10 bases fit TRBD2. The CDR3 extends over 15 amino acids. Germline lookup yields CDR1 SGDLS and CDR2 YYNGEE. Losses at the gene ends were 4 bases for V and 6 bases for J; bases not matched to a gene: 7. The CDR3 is CASSRGLANPNEQFF. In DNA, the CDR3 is TGTGCCAGCAGCCGGGGACTAGCGAACCCCAATGAGCAGTTCTTC.

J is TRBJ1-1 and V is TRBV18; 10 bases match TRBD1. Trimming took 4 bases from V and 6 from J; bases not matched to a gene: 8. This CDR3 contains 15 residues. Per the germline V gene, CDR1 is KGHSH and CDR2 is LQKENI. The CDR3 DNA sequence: TGTGCCAGCTCACTGGCCGGGACAGGGGTTCCTGAAGCTTTCTTT. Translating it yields CASSLAGTGVPEAFF.

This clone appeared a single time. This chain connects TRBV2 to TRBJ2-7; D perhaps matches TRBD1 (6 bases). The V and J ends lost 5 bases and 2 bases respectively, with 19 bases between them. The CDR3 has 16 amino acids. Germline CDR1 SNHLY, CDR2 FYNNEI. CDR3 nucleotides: TGTGCCAGCAGTTCAGACCTTAGCAGGGGAACCTACGAGCAGTACTTC. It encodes CASSSDLSRGTYEQYF.

The CDR3 nucleotides read TGTGCCAGCAGTCAAGGGACAGATTACACCGGGGAGCTGTTTTTT. Translated, it gives CASSQGTDYTGELFF. The chain is built from TRBV6-4 and TRBJ2-2; 7 bases fit TRBD1. The length of the CDR3 is 15 residues. The V and J ends lost 5 bases and 3 bases, in that order; junction bases with no gene match: 6. Germline V gene sequence: CDR1 MRHNA, CDR2 SNTAGT.

CDR3 nucleotide sequence: TGTGCCAGCAGCTTAGGACAGGGCGATGTATCTAACTACGAGCAGTACTTC. This codes for CASSLGQGDVSNYEQYF. J is TRBJ2-7 and V is TRBV7-8, with 7 nucleotides matching TRBD1. Germline-derived CDR1 and CDR2 are SGHVS and FQNEAQ. After removal of 1 base from V and 3 bases from J, the junction contained 12 bases not matched to a gene. There are 17 residues in the CDR3.

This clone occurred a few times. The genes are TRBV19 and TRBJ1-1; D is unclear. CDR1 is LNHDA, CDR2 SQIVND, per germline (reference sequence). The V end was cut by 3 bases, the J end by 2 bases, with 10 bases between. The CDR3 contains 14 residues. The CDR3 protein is CASSIVEVNTEAFF. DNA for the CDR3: TGTGCCAGTAGTATCGTGGAGGTTAACACTGAAGCTTTCTTT.

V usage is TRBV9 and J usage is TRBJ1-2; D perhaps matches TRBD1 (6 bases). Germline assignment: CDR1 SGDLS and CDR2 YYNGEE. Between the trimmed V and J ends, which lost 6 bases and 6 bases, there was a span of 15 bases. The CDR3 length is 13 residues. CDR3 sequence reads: CASTPGQINGYTF. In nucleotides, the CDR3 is TGTGCCAGCACCCCCGGACAGATAAATGGCTACACCTTC. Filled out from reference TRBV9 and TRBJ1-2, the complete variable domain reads DSGVTQTPKHLITATGQRVTLRCSPRSGDLSVYWYQQSLDQGLQFLIQYYNGEERAKGNILERFSAQQFPDLHSELNLSSLELGDSALYFCASTPGQINGYTFGSGTRLTVV.

The CDR3 reads CASSFPRRGDSGDEQFF. As DNA, the CDR3 is TGTGCCAGCAGTTTCCCTCGGAGGGGAGATTCGGGCGATGAGCAGTTCTTC. The V gene is TRBV28, the J gene TRBJ2-1; possibly TRBD2 for D (6 bases). The CDR3 spans 17 residues. The ends were cut back, 3 bases at V and 8 bases at J, with 23 bases in the middle. The germline gives CDR1 MDHEN, CDR2 SYDVKM.

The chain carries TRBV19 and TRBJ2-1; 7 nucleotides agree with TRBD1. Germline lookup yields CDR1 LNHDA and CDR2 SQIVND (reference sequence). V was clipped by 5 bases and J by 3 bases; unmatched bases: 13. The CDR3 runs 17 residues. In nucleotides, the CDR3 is TGTGCCAGTAGTGAGGGAGACAGGGTGAGTCGCTACAATGAGCAGTTCTTC. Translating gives CASSEGDRVSRYNEQFF.

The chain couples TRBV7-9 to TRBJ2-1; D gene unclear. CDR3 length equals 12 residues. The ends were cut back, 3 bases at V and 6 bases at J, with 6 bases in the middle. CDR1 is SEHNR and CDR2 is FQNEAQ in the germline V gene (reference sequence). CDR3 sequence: CASSLEFNEQFF. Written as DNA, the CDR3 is TGTGCCAGCAGCTTGGAGTTCAATGAGCAGTTCTTC. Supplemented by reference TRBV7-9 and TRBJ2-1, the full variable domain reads DTGVSQNPRHKITKRGQNVTFRCDPISEHNRLYWYRQTLGQGPEFLTYFQNEAQLEKSRLLSDRFSAERPKGSFSTLEIQRTEQGDSAMYLCASSLEFNEQFFGPGTRLTVL.

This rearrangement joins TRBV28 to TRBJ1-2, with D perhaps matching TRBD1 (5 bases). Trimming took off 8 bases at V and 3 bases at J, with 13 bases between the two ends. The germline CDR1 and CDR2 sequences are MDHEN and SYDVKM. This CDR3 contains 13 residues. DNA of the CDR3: TGTGCCAGCCGCCTCTCGGGGGACTATGGCTACACCTTC. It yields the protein CASRLSGDYGYTF.

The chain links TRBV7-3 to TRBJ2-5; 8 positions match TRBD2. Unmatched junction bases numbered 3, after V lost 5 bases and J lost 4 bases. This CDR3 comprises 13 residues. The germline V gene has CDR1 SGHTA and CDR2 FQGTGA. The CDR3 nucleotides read TGTGCCAGCAGCGGGAGCGGGGGAGAGACCCAGTACTTC. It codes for CASSGSGGETQYF. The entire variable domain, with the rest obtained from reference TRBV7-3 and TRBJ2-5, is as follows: GAGVSQTPSNKVTEKGKYVELRCDPISGHTALYWYRQSLGQGPEFLIYFQGTGAADDSGLPNDRFFAVRPEGSVSTLKIQRTERGDSAVYLCASSGSGGETQYFGPGTRLLVL.